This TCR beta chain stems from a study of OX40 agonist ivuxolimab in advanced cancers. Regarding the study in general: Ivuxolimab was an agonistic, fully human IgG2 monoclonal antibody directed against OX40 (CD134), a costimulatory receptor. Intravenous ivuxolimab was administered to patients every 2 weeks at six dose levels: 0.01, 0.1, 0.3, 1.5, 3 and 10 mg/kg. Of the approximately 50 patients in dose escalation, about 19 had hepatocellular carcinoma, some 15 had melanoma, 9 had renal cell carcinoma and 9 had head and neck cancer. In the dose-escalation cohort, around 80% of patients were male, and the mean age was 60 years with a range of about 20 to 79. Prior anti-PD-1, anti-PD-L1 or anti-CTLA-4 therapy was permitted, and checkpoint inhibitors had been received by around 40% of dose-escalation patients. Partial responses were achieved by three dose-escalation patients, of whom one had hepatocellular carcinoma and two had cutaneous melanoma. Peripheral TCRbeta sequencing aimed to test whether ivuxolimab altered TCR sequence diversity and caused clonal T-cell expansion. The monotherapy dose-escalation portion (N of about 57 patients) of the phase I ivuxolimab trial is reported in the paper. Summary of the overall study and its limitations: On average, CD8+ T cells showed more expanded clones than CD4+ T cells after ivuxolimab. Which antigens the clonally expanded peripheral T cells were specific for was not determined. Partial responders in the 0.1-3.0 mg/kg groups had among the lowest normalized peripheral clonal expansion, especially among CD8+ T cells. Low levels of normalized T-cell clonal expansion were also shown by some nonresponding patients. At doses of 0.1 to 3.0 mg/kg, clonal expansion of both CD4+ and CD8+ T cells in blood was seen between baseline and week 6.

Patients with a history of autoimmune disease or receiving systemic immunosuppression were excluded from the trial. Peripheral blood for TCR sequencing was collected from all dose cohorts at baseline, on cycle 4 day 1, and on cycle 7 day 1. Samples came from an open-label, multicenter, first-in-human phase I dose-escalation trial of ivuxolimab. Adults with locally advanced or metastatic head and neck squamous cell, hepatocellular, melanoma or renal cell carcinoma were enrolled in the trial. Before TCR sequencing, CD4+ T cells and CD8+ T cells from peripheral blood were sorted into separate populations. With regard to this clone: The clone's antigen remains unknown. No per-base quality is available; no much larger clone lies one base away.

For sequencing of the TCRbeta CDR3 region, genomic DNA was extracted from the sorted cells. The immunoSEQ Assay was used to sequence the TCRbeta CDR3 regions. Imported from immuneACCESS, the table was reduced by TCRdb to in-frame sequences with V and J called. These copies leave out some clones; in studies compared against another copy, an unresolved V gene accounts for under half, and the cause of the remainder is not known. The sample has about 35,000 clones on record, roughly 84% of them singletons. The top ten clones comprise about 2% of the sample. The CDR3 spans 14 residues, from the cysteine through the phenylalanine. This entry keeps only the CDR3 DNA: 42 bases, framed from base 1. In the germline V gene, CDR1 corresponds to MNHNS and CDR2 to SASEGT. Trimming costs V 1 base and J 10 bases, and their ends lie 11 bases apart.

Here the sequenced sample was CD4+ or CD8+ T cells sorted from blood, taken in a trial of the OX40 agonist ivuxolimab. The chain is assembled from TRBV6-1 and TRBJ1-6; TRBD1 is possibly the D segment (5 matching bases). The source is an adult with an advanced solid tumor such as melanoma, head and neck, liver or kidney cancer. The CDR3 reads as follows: CASSEVEKGSPLHF. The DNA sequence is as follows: TGTGCCAGCAGTGAAGTCGAGAAGGGGTCACCCCTCCACTTT.